Listed below are T cell receptor beta chains from one sample, sequenced in a study of CD4 and CD8 cells across lung adenocarcinoma regions. TCRdb ran MiXCR on the PCR reads and lists one entry per CDR3 protein. The sample contains roughly 20,000 distinct CDR3 sequences, about 46% of which appear only once. The sample was CD4+ T cells from the margin of a lung tumor. The origin of the receptors is a male donor with lung adenocarcinoma. The CD4 and CD8 labels of this study may be unreliable. Both conserved end residues are trimmed from each CDR3.

J gene,V gene,CDR3 protein
TRBJ2-3,TRBV6-1,ASKRQAGPFAKDTQY
TRBJ2-3,TRBV10-2,AGSGGAGTDTQY
TRBJ2-1,TRBV7-6,ASSLGQSDNEQF
TRBJ2-4,TRBV27,ASSLMGPRPKDTQY
TRBJ2-3,TRBV6-5,ASRLQSGSPETLY
TRBJ2-1,TRBV7-8,ASSLGTRGVNEQF
TRBJ1-2,TRBV27,ASSLSDRAGYT
TRBJ2-4,TRBV10-1,GASGLGAKNIQY
TRBJ2-5,TRBV27,ARGTGCQYQETQY
TRBJ2-1,TRBV10-3,AISQAGAEEQF
TRBJ2-4,TRBV25-1,ATGQTGKNIQY
TRBJ2-3,TRBV6-1,ASSRRTGATTDTQY
TRBJ1-2,TRBV6-6,ASRTDRDPYGYT
-,TRBV6-1,ASSRDGDQETQY
TRBJ2-5,TRBV3-1,ASTGLGGSDQNTQY
TRBJ2-7,TRBV10-2,ASSESYEQY
TRBJ2-3,TRBV10-2,GSTGVAGADTQY
-,TRBV25-1,ASRGTARIEQY